What follows are 15 T cell receptor beta chains derived from one specimen sequenced in a study of control samples from healthy donors and cancer patients. Method: immunoSEQ multiplex PCR; TCRdb's copy keeps in-frame clones and lacks some. The table includes 150,000 or so clones, roughly 93% detected once. Sequenced sample: blood. All receptors come from a man between 18 and 35 years old in good health.

This rearrangement joins TRBV6-5 to TRBJ1-5, with D hard to call. V was trimmed by 0 bases and J by 6 bases, leaving 6 bases between them. CDR1 and CDR2 (germline): MNHEY, SVGAGI. The CDR3 is made up of 13 amino acids. CDR3 sequence (DNA): TGTGCCAGCAGTTACTCCGTCCTTCAGCCCCAGCATTTT. Translation gives CASSYSVLQPQHF.

This clone showed up just a few times. This sample also contains other DNA sequences that code for the same CDR3. The chain employs TRBV5-1 and TRBJ2-7, with a tentative D call TRBD1 (6 bases). Germline CDR1 reads SGHRS; CDR2 reads YFSETQ. V was shortened by 1 base and J by 1 base, with 6 bases between the two germline ends. The CDR3 consists of 13 residues. The CDR3 nucleotides are TGCGCCAGCAGCTTGACAGGGTCCTACGAGCAGTACTTC. Residues: CASSLTGSYEQYF.

The chain carries TRBV20-1 and TRBJ1-6, with a tentative D call TRBD1 (5 bases). The CDR3 consists of 10 residues. Germline CDR1 is DFQATT and CDR2 is SNEGSKA (reference sequence). The V end was cut by 5 bases, the J end by 15 bases, with 11 bases between. CDR3 in amino acids: CSAGPRGLHF. CDR3 bases: TGCAGTGCTGGACCAAGGGGCCTCCACTTT.

The chain combines TRBV28 with TRBJ2-7, with D unclear. The CDR3 has 12 residues. The V gene's germline CDR1 is MDHEN and CDR2 SYDVKM. V was pared by 3 bases and J by 4 bases, with 7 bases between. CDR3: CASSLGSYEQYF. The CDR3 nucleotides are TGTGCCAGCAGTTTGGGTTCTTACGAGCAGTACTTC.

The chain joins TRBV10-3 to TRBJ2-2, with 10 bases fitting TRBD2. The CDR3 has 14 amino acids. CDR1 is ENHRY and CDR2 is SYGVKD in the germline V gene. With 6 bases clipped from V and 3 bases from J, the junction kept 1 base outside the gene matches. DNA of the CDR3: TGTGCCATCAGCGGACTAGCGGACACCGGGGAGCTGTTTTTT. Its protein product is CAISGLADTGELFF.

The chain combines TRBV2 with TRBJ2-7; TRBD1 matches 8 bases. Germline CDR1 is SNHLY and CDR2 is FYNNEI. The V gene end was trimmed by 3 bases and the J gene end by 5 bases; junction bases not matched to a gene: 15. The CDR3 spans 17 residues. As DNA, the CDR3 is TGTGCCAGCAGTGATGGGAGAGGGAGACAGGGGAACCACGAGCAGTACTTC. The encoded protein is CASSDGRGRQGNHEQYF. Full variable domain (rest looked up from reference TRBV2 and TRBJ2-7): EPEVTQTPSHQVTQMGQEVILRCVPISNHLYFYWYRQILGQKVEFLVSFYNNEISEKSEIFDDQFSVERPDGSNFTLKIRSTKLEDSAMYFCASSDGRGRQGNHEQYFGPGTRLTVT.

CDR3 amino acids: CASSSAASNSYEQYF. In DNA, the CDR3 is TGTGCCAGCAGTTCGGCGGCTTCCAACTCCTACGAGCAGTACTTC. This chain uses TRBV6-2 or TRBV6-3 with TRBJ2-7; D unresolved. V lost 4 bases and J 0 bases, leaving 13 bases between the germline ends. The CDR3 loop spans 15 amino acids. The germline V gene encodes CDR1 MNHEY and CDR2 SVGEGT.

This clone was seen once. The chain employs TRBV4-3 and TRBJ1-1, with D hard to call. Germline CDR1 reads LGHNA; CDR2 reads YSLEER. Trimming shortened V by 0 bases and J by 7 bases, and 15 bases separated the two germline ends. CDR3 length equals 15 residues. For the CDR3, the DNA is TGCGCCAGCAGCCAAGAACGGGAGTTGGGTTTTGAAGCTTTCTTT. Its translation is CASSQERELGFEAFF.

This rearrangement joins TRBV19 to TRBJ2-7; perhaps TRBD2 as D (6 bases). V was pared by 1 base and J by 1 base, with 11 bases between. This CDR3 has 15 residues. Germline lookup yields CDR1 LNHDA and CDR2 SQIVND (reference sequence). CDR3 in DNA: TGTGCCAGTAGTATAGCGGGGGTTGCATCCTACGAGCAGTACTTC. It specifies CASSIAGVASYEQYF.

This clone was seen a single time. The chain couples TRBV7-8 to TRBJ2-1, with D tentatively TRBD1 (6 bases). The CDR3 contains 15 residues. V lost 5 bases and J 5 bases, leaving 16 bases between the germline ends. Germline CDR1 SGHVS, CDR2 FQNEAQ. The CDR3 loop reads CASSPTVDSDNEQFF. In nucleotides, the CDR3 is TGTGCCAGCAGCCCTACGGTGGACAGTGACAATGAGCAGTTCTTC.

The chain uses TRBV27 and TRBJ1-2; D remains ambiguous. Per germline, CDR1 MNHEY and CDR2 SMNVEV (reference sequence). Trimming removed 0 bases at V and 5 bases at J, with 10 bases between. This CDR3 region has 14 residues. This chain's CDR3 is CASSLSGRLYGYTF. In DNA form, the CDR3 reads TGTGCCAGCAGTTTATCAGGACGGCTTTATGGCTACACCTTC.

The chain has TRBV28 and TRBJ2-7; D uncertain. Germline values: CDR1 MDHEN, CDR2 SYDVKM. The CDR3 sequence is 11 residues long. Trimming removed 2 bases from V and 4 bases from J, with 3 bases in between. The CDR3: CASSLVYEQYF. CDR3 sequence (DNA): TGTGCCAGCAGTTTAGTGTACGAGCAGTACTTC.

The V call is TRBV19, the J call TRBJ2-1; 7 bases align to TRBD2. This CDR3 has 14 residues. Germline V lookup: CDR1 LNHDA, CDR2 SQIVND (reference sequence). The V segment lost 5 bases and the J segment 4 bases; nucleotides outside the gene matches: 5. The CDR3 DNA is TGTGCCAGTAGTCCATGGGGGGGGTACAATGAGCAGTTCTTC. Translated: CASSPWGGYNEQFF.

This clone was detected only once. V gene TRBV5-6 combines with J gene TRBJ2-1; the match to TRBD1 covers 11 bases. The CDR3 totals 16 residues. V lost 3 bases to trimming and J lost 8 bases; unmatched junction nucleotides: 10. Germline values: CDR1 SGHDT, CDR2 YYEEEE. CDR3 in DNA: TGTGCCAGCAGCTATGCCGGGACAGGGGGTCTGGATGAGCAGTTCTTC. Protein product: CASSYAGTGGLDEQFF.

The chain combines TRBV5-1 with TRBJ2-2, with 9 bases lining up with TRBD1. The CDR3 runs 15 residues. The V and J ends lost 3 bases and 1 base, in that order; junction bases with no gene match: 1. CDR1 and CDR2 (germline): SGHRS, YFSETQ. CDR3 sequence: CASSYRGLNTGELFF. The DNA for the CDR3 is TGCGCCAGCAGCTACAGGGGGCTGAACACCGGGGAGCTGTTTTTT. Supplemented by reference TRBV5-1 and TRBJ2-2, the full variable domain reads KAGVTQTPRYLIKTRGQQVTLSCSPISGHRSVSWYQQTPGQGLQFLFEYFSETQRNKGNFPGRFSGRQFSNSRSEMNVSTLELGDSALYLCASSYRGLNTGELFFGEGSRLTVL.